What follows are 27 T cell receptor beta chains derived from one specimen sequenced in a study of blood T cell repertoires in COVID-19. Some clones are missing from TCRdb's copy, which holds only in-frame ones; the method was immunoSEQ multiplex PCR. The sample holds 83,000 or so clones, about 75% seen once. Sequences were obtained from peripheral blood. The receptors were sampled from a woman older than 75 with acute or convalescent COVID-19.

The chain combines TRBV24-1 with TRBJ2-7; 12 positions agree with TRBD2. V lost 4 bases, J lost 6 bases, and 9 bases stayed unmatched. The CDR3 contains 16 residues. Germline V lookup: CDR1 KGHDR, CDR2 SFDVKD. CDR3 in DNA: TGTGCCACCAGTGACATGACTAGCGGGAGACGCGGCGAGCAGTACTTC. Its protein product is CATSDMTSGRRGEQYF.

V gene TRBV12-3 or TRBV12-4 combines with J gene TRBJ1-2, with D possibly TRBD1 on 5 matching bases. The CDR3 loop spans 13 amino acids. V lost 4 bases, J lost 8 bases, and 14 bases lay in between. The CDR3: CASSSFDSFGYTF. DNA for the CDR3: TGTGCCAGCAGTTCGTTCGACAGCTTCGGCTACACCTTC.

The chain recombines TRBV4-1 with TRBJ1-4; no clear D gene. Germline values: CDR1 MGHRA, CDR2 YSYEKL. Trimming removed 4 bases from V and 7 bases from J, with 19 bases in between. The CDR3 has 16 residues. CDR3 nucleotide sequence: TGCGCCAGCAGCCCAATACGGCAGGTATTGGGTGAAAAACTGTTTTTT. Protein product: CASSPIRQVLGEKLFF.

This clone came up once. The chain uses TRBV6-5 and TRBJ2-6; possibly TRBD2 for D (6 bases). With 6 bases removed from V and 6 bases from J, the gap between germline ends came to 15 bases. Germline CDR1 MNHEY, CDR2 SVGAGI. The length of the CDR3 is 15 residues. CDR3 sequence (DNA): TGTGCCAGCAGGCTGCTGGGGGGTAAGGCCAACGTCCTGACTTTC. Its translation: CASRLLGGKANVLTF.

V and J are TRBV4-1 and TRBJ1-3, with 7 bases lining up with TRBD1. The CDR3 loop spans 16 amino acids. V shed 4 bases, J shed 3 bases, and the junction held 9 bases outside the gene matches. The germline V gene encodes CDR1 MGHRA and CDR2 YSYEKL. The CDR3 region is CASSPEGRGIGNTIYF. CDR3 sequence (DNA): TGCGCCAGCAGCCCGGAAGGCAGGGGGATTGGAAACACCATATATTTT.

The CDR3 here is CATSDPRGLADTQYF. The CDR3 DNA reads as TGTGCCACCAGTGATCCCCGCGGACTAGCAGATACGCAGTATTTT. The chain has TRBV24-1 and TRBJ2-3, with 7 bases matching TRBD2. Germline CDR1 KGHDR, CDR2 SFDVKD. The CDR3 is made up of 15 amino acids. The V segment lost 3 bases and the J segment 4 bases; nucleotides outside the gene matches: 6.

The rearrangement links TRBV16 to TRBJ1-1, with 9 bases identical to TRBD1. V gave up 7 bases and J gave up 5 bases; unmatched junction bases: 5. Germline assignment: CDR1 KGHSY and CDR2 FQNENV. This CDR3 comprises 13 residues. This CDR3 is CASTQTGGTEAFF. Written as DNA, the CDR3 is TGTGCCAGCACGCAGACAGGGGGAACTGAAGCTTTCTTT.

J is TRBJ1-2 and V is TRBV29-1; D is possibly TRBD1 (5 bases). Germline V lookup: CDR1 SQVTM, CDR2 ANQGSEA. The CDR3 runs 13 residues. Trimming cost V 3 bases and J 4 bases, with 12 bases left between them. CDR3 loop: CSVDRERSYGYTF. As DNA, the CDR3 is TGCAGCGTTGACAGGGAAAGAAGCTATGGCTACACCTTC.

This chain links TRBV5-6 with TRBJ1-5, with D tentatively TRBD1 (6 bases). CDR1 and CDR2 from the germline V gene are SGHDT and YYEEEE. The CDR3 is 14 amino acids. The ends were cut back, 7 bases at V and 2 bases at J, with 13 bases in the middle. CDR3 DNA sequence: TGTGCCAGCCGGCACAGGGCGGGCAATCAGCCCCAGCATTTT. Protein product: CASRHRAGNQPQHF.

This rearrangement joins TRBV7-3 to TRBJ2-1; perhaps TRBD2 as D (6 bases). V lost 7 bases and J 0 bases, leaving 10 bases between the germline ends. The germline gives CDR1 SGHTA, CDR2 FQGTGA. The CDR3 loop spans 14 amino acids. The CDR3 region is CASKAGSSYNEQFF. Here the CDR3 DNA reads TGTGCCAGCAAGGCGGGGAGCTCCTACAATGAGCAGTTCTTC.

This chain connects TRBV9 to TRBJ2-5; the match to TRBD2 covers 8 bases. This CDR3 contains 15 residues. Germline lookup yields CDR1 SGDLS and CDR2 YYNGEE. V was pared by 1 base and J by 2 bases, with 4 bases of the junction left unmatched. The DNA for the CDR3 is TGTGCCAGCAGCGTAACGAGCGGGAGACAAGAGACCCAGTACTTC. This gives the protein CASSVTSGRQETQYF.

This clone was detected only a few times. The V call is TRBV2, the J call TRBJ2-7; 10 positions match TRBD1. Germline CDR1 is SNHLY and CDR2 is FYNNEI. Losses at the gene ends were 2 bases for V and 4 bases for J; bases not matched to a gene: 5. The CDR3 contains 15 residues. The CDR3: CASSENVGQGYEQYF. The CDR3, as DNA: TGTGCCAGCAGTGAAAATGTGGGACAGGGGTACGAGCAGTACTTC. The full variable domain, completed using reference TRBV2 and TRBJ2-7, is EPEVTQTPSHQVTQMGQEVILRCVPISNHLYFYWYRQILGQKVEFLVSFYNNEISEKSEIFDDQFSVERPDGSNFTLKIRSTKLEDSAMYFCASSENVGQGYEQYFGPGTRLTVT.

The gene calls are TRBV18 and TRBJ2-3; TRBD2 matches at 13 bases. Looked up from germline, CDR1 is KGHSH and CDR2 is LQKENI. V lost 1 base and J lost 5; bases outside the gene matches: 3. CDR3 length: 16 amino acids. CDR3 amino acids: CASSPRTSGGGDTQYF. CDR3 DNA sequence: TGTGCCAGCTCACCACGGACTAGCGGGGGAGGAGATACGCAGTATTTT.

J is TRBJ2-5 and V is TRBV9; no firm D call. The CDR3 runs to 14 residues. From germline, CDR1 is SGDLS and CDR2 YYNGEE. V was trimmed by 2 bases and J by 5 bases, leaving 13 bases between them. The CDR3, as DNA: TGTGCCAGCAGCGTCCGGCCGGGTGGGGAGACCCAGTACTTC. Translating it yields CASSVRPGGETQYF.

The J gene is TRBJ2-2, the V gene TRBV5-1, with 10 bases lining up with TRBD1. There are 16 residues in the CDR3. Germline trimming cut 2 bases from V and 2 bases from J; bases unmatched to any gene: 3. Germline CDR1 reads SGHRS; CDR2 reads YFSETQ. CDR3 protein: CASSFDRGRNTGELFF. In nucleotides, the CDR3 is TGCGCCAGCAGCTTCGACAGGGGGCGAAACACCGGGGAGCTGTTTTTT.

The chain recombines TRBV27 with TRBJ1-1; no firm D call. Trimming took off 4 bases at V and 3 bases at J, with 9 bases between the two ends. Germline V gene lookup returns CDR1 MNHEY and CDR2 SMNVEV (reference sequence). The CDR3 loop spans 13 amino acids. DNA of the CDR3: TGTGCCAGCAGTTGGGTGGGAGACACTGAAGCTTTCTTT. Translated, it gives CASSWVGDTEAFF.

The chain uses TRBV7-2 and TRBJ1-2; 7 bases fit TRBD1. The junction had 6 bases not matched to a gene; V was cut back by 5 bases and J by 0 bases. Germline CDR1 is SGHTA and CDR2 is FQGNSA. The CDR3 is made up of 15 amino acids. The CDR3 loop reads CASSPGTEANYGYTF. CDR3 coding DNA: TGTGCCAGCAGCCCCGGGACAGAAGCTAACTATGGCTACACCTTC. Using reference TRBV7-2 and TRBJ1-2 for the parts outside the CDR3, the full variable domain is GAGVSQSPSNKVTEKGKDVELRCDPISGHTALYWYRQSLGQGLEFLIYFQGNSAPDKSGLPSDRFSAERTGGSVSTLTIQRTQQEDSAVYLCASSPGTEANYGYTFGSGTRLTVV.

This clone was seen once. J is TRBJ1-4 and V is TRBV7-9; D remains unclear. The CDR3 has 11 amino acids. Trimming cost V 5 bases and J 4 bases, with 2 bases left between them. CDR1 is SEHNR, CDR2 FQNEAQ, per germline (reference sequence). CDR3 amino acids: CASSLNEKLFF. The CDR3, as DNA: TGTGCCAGCAGCCTTAATGAAAAACTGTTTTTT.

This clone was detected many times. The chain employs TRBV5-1 and TRBJ2-1; 14 nucleotides align to TRBD2. V lost 4 bases, J lost 13 bases, and 10 bases stayed unmatched. CDR1 and CDR2 from the germline V gene are SGHRS and YFSETQ. The CDR3 runs to 15 residues. CDR3 sequence: CASSPPGLAGVRQFF. CDR3 nucleotides: TGCGCCAGCAGCCCTCCGGGACTAGCGGGAGTCCGACAGTTCTTC.

The sample holds a few counts of this clone. J is TRBJ2-7 and V is TRBV6-2 or TRBV6-3; 11 bases are shared with TRBD1. The CDR3 has 16 residues. Germline V gene data show CDR1 as MNHEY and CDR2 as SVGEGT. V trimming: 6 bases; J trimming: 2 bases; junction bases outside the gene matches: 9. CDR3 coding DNA: TGTGCCAGCAGCTTCCCGGACAGGGGGCCCGCCTACGAGCAGTACTTC. Amino acids: CASSFPDRGPAYEQYF.

The chain recombines TRBV30 with TRBJ1-1, with 10 bases matching TRBD1. The V and J ends lost 5 bases and 3 bases, in that order; junction bases with no gene match: 6. The CDR3 spans 14 residues. Germline CDR1 GTSNPN, CDR2 SVGIG (reference sequence). Here the CDR3 DNA reads TGTGCCTGGGACAGGGGGCTTGGAGACACTGAAGCTTTCTTT. This encodes CAWDRGLGDTEAFF. Full variable domain (outside the CDR3, taken from reference TRBV30 and TRBJ1-1): SQTIHQWPATLVQPVGSPLSLECTVEGTSNPNLYWYRQAAGRGLQLLFYSVGIGQISSEVPQNLSASRPQDRQFILSSKKLLLSDSGFYLCAWDRGLGDTEAFFGQGTRLTVV.

V usage is TRBV27 and J usage is TRBJ1-5; D is ambiguous. The V gene lost 8 bases and the J gene lost 9 bases, with 14 bases spanning the gap. CDR3 length: 12 amino acids. From germline, CDR1 is MNHEY and CDR2 SMNVEV (reference sequence). The CDR3 loop is CASSRSPGPQHF. CDR3 in DNA: TGTGCCAGCTCCCGGTCGCCTGGGCCCCAGCATTTT.

The rearrangement joins TRBV6-5 to TRBJ2-7; no definite D call. Germline-derived CDR1 and CDR2 are MNHEY and SVGAGI. The CDR3 covers 11 residues. The V and J ends lost 9 bases and 0 bases respectively, with 6 bases between them. CDR3 residues: CARQASYEQYF. The CDR3 DNA sequence: TGTGCCAGGCAAGCCTCCTACGAGCAGTACTTC.

Only one count was recorded for this clone. The chain employs TRBV18 and TRBJ1-2; a weak D match, TRBD1 (5 bases). CDR1 is KGHSH, CDR2 LQKENI, per germline. The CDR3 length is 15 residues. V was clipped by 2 bases and J by 2 bases, with 12 bases between them. In DNA, the CDR3 is TGTGCCAGCTCACCAGGGGGGACCGGCAACTATGGCTACACCTTC. Translation: CASSPGGTGNYGYTF. The full variable domain, in which reference TRBV18 and TRBJ1-2 provide the parts outside the CDR3, is NAGVMQNPRHLVRRRGQEARLRCSPMKGHSHVYWYRQLPEEGLKFMVYLQKENIIDESGMPKERFSAEFPKEGPSILRIQQVVRGDSAAYFCASSPGGTGNYGYTFGSGTRLTVV.

The V and J genes are TRBV28 and TRBJ2-7; D perhaps matches TRBD1 (5 bases). Germline V lookup: CDR1 MDHEN, CDR2 SYDVKM. The V and J ends lost 5 bases and 2 bases respectively, with 10 bases between them. The CDR3 has 13 residues. The CDR3 DNA reads as TGTGCCAGCAGTAACAGGCAGGCCTACGAGCAGTACTTC. Translating it yields CASSNRQAYEQYF.

V and J are TRBV9 and TRBJ1-1; a weak D match, TRBD1 (6 bases). Looked up from germline, CDR1 is SGDLS and CDR2 is YYNGEE. Trimming stripped 2 bases from V and 3 bases from J, with 11 bases between. This CDR3 comprises 14 residues. The CDR3 coding sequence is TGTGCCAGCAGCGTCGGCCAGGGGCACACTGAAGCTTTCTTT. Its translation: CASSVGQGHTEAFF. The full variable domain, its missing parts supplied by reference TRBV9 and TRBJ1-1, is DSGVTQTPKHLITATGQRVTLRCSPRSGDLSVYWYQQSLDQGLQFLIQYYNGEERAKGNILERFSAQQFPDLHSELNLSSLELGDSALYFCASSVGQGHTEAFFGQGTRLTVV.

V gene TRBV27 combines with J gene TRBJ1-4; D gene unclear. The germline CDR1 and CDR2 sequences are MNHEY and SMNVEV (reference sequence). CDR3 length equals 15 residues. V was cut by 2 bases and J by 5 bases, with 12 bases left in between. The CDR3 reads CASSLEGGPNEKLFF. CDR3 DNA: TGTGCCAGCAGTTTAGAAGGCGGGCCAAATGAAAAACTGTTTTTT.